This is a list of T cell receptor beta chains from one sample in a study of OX40 agonist ivuxolimab in advanced cancers. Profiling relied on immunoSEQ multiplex PCR, and the TCRdb table lists in-frame clones only, not all of them. The profile shows under 55,000 clones, 80% to 90% of them singletons. This material consisted of CD4+ or CD8+ T cells sorted from blood, taken in a trial of the OX40 agonist ivuxolimab. All receptors derive from an adult with an advanced solid tumor such as melanoma, head and neck, liver or kidney cancer. Each CDR3 is given with its conserved first and last residue. A D gene is named only where the DNA matches it firmly. A clone size is listed for some rows: how often the clone was seen (once, few, many), or a class if it is expanded.

DNA: TGTGCCAGCGGGGTAGGATGGGGCGGAACTGAAGCTTTCTTT
CDR3: CASGVGWGGTEAFF
J: TRBJ1-1
D: -
length: 14
size: -
V: TRBV5-8

DNA: TGTGCCAGCTACCGACGGAGTAGTGATGGCTACACCTTC
CDR3: CASYRRSSDGYTF
J: TRBJ1-2
D: -
length: 13
size: few
V: TRBV28

DNA: TGTGCCAGCAGTTTCACTCTCAGAAGCCAAGAGACCCAGTACTTC
CDR3: CASSFTLRSQETQYF
J: TRBJ2-5
D: -
length: 15
size: -
V: TRBV28

DNA: TGTGCCAGCATTACCGCACAGGGTGCATCAGGAGGCTACACCTTC
CDR3: CASITAQGASGGYTF
J: TRBJ1-2
D: -
length: 15
size: -
V: TRBV27

DNA: TGTGCCACCAGCAGCGGGAGAAATAAGAATGAGCAGTTCTTC
CDR3: CATSSGRNKNEQFF
J: TRBJ2-1
D: -
length: 14
size: once
V: TRBV15

DNA: TGTGCCAGCTCAAAAAACAGCCTCGCTGGAAACACCATATATTTT
CDR3: CASSKNSLAGNTIYF
J: TRBJ1-3
D: -
length: 15
size: -
V: TRBV6-6

DNA: TGCAGTGTGACAGGGAACACTGAAGCTTTCTTT
CDR3: CSVTGNTEAFF
J: TRBJ1-1
D: -
length: 11
size: few
V: TRBV20-1

DNA: TGTGCCAGCAGCTTCCGGGACAGAGCCACCGGGGAGCTGTTTTTT
CDR3: CASSFRDRATGELFF
J: TRBJ2-2
D: TRBD1
length: 15
size: -
V: TRBV7-2

DNA: TGTGCCAGCAGCTCGGACAGTTTCAATCAGCCCCAGCATTTT
CDR3: CASSSDSFNQPQHF
J: TRBJ1-5
D: -
length: 14
size: -
V: TRBV2

DNA: TGCGCCAGCAGTGCTGCGGGCGGGGTCAATGAGCAGTTCTTC
CDR3: CASSAAGGVNEQFF
J: TRBJ2-1
D: -
length: 14
size: -
V: TRBV10-1

DNA: TGTGCCAGTAGTATCACGACAGGGGGCGCGTTTTCCGCAGATACGCAGTATTTT
CDR3: CASSITTGGAFSADTQYF
J: TRBJ2-3
D: TRBD1
length: 18
size: -
V: TRBV19

DNA: TGTGCCAGCAGGGAGTGGGCCGACACCGGGGAGCTGTTTTTT
CDR3: CASREWADTGELFF
J: TRBJ2-2
D: -
length: 14
size: -
V: TRBV6-1

DNA: TGTGCCAGCACCCACACAGGGGCGTCCTACAATGAGCAGTTCTTC
CDR3: CASTHTGASYNEQFF
J: TRBJ2-1
D: TRBD1
length: 15
size: -
V: TRBV6-1

DNA: TGTGCCAGCTCACCACAAGGTCTGGGAACTGGAAACACCATATATTTT
CDR3: CASSPQGLGTGNTIYF
J: TRBJ1-3
D: -
length: 16
size: -
V: TRBV18

DNA: TGTGCCAGCAGCGGGACTAGCGGTTACACCGGGGAGCTGTTTTTT
CDR3: CASSGTSGYTGELFF
J: TRBJ2-2
D: TRBD2
length: 15
size: -
V: TRBV6-1

DNA: TGTGCCAGCAGCCAAGATCAAGTCGGGAGGTACACCGGGGAGCTGTTTTTT
CDR3: CASSQDQVGRYTGELFF
J: TRBJ2-2
D: TRBD2
length: 17
size: -
V: TRBV4-2

DNA: TGTGCCAGCAGCTTAAGTTTGCTGAACACTGAAGCTTTCTTT
CDR3: CASSLSLLNTEAFF
J: TRBJ1-1
D: -
length: 14
size: -
V: TRBV7-9

DNA: TGCAGTGCGTATTCGGAGACCCAGTACTTC
CDR3: CSAYSETQYF
J: TRBJ2-5
D: -
length: 10
size: -
V: TRBV20-1

DNA: TGTGCCAGCAGCTCGCCGAAGACTAGCGGGGGTGCCGATGAGCAGTTCTTC
CDR3: CASSSPKTSGGADEQFF
J: TRBJ2-1
D: TRBD2
length: 17
size: once
V: TRBV11-3

DNA: TGTGCCAGCAATGCGTGGGGCACAGATACGCAGTATTTT
CDR3: CASNAWGTDTQYF
J: TRBJ2-3
D: -
length: 13
size: -
V: TRBV27

DNA: TGTGCCAGCTCACTTCTCGTCCAGTCCTATCAGCCCCAGCATTTT
CDR3: CASSLLVQSYQPQHF
J: TRBJ1-5
D: -
length: 15
size: -
V: TRBV18

DNA: TGCAGCGTTGAGGCAGGGACTTACGAGCAGTACTTC
CDR3: CSVEAGTYEQYF
J: TRBJ2-7
D: -
length: 12
size: -
V: TRBV29-1

DNA: TGTGCCAGCAGCGACGGGATCGAGCAGCACTTC
CDR3: CASSDGIEQHF
J: TRBJ2-7
D: -
length: 11
size: -
V: TRBV7-3

DNA: TGCAGCGTTGAAGAGAGGACAGCTAACTATGGCTACACCTTC
CDR3: CSVEERTANYGYTF
J: TRBJ1-2
D: -
length: 14
size: -
V: TRBV29-1

DNA: TGTGCCAGTAGTGTGACAGATTACTCCTACGAGCAGTACTTC
CDR3: CASSVTDYSYEQYF
J: TRBJ2-7
D: -
length: 14
size: -
V: TRBV19

DNA: TGTGCCAGCAGTCCCGGGGGATACGAGCAGTACTTC
CDR3: CASSPGGYEQYF
J: TRBJ2-7
D: -
length: 12
size: once
V: TRBV28

DNA: TGTGCCAGCAGCGTTCGCCGGGACAGTGAGCAGTTCTTC
CDR3: CASSVRRDSEQFF
J: TRBJ2-1
D: TRBD1
length: 13
size: -
V: TRBV7-2

DNA: TGTGCCAGCAGCGTAGGACTAGCGGGAGTGGAGAATGAGCAGTTCTTC
CDR3: CASSVGLAGVENEQFF
J: TRBJ2-1
D: TRBD2
length: 16
size: once
V: TRBV9

DNA: TGTGCCAGCAGCGTAGGGGGACCCTCTTTGGGTGGAAACACCATATATTTT
CDR3: CASSVGGPSLGGNTIYF
J: TRBJ1-3
D: -
length: 17
size: -
V: TRBV9

DNA: TGTGCCAGCAGCGTAGGAAGTGGGAGGGCGGGGGCGAACACCGGGGAGCTGTTTTTT
CDR3: CASSVGSGRAGANTGELFF
J: TRBJ2-2
D: TRBD2
length: 19
size: -
V: TRBV9

DNA: TGTGCCAGCAGTGCCGACTATGGGGGCGATACGCAGTATTTT
CDR3: CASSADYGGDTQYF
J: TRBJ2-3
D: -
length: 14
size: -
V: TRBV6-5

DNA: TGTGCCAGCAGCGTAGGCCCCCTGACACCTCAAATAGACTTC
CDR3: CASSVGPLTPQIDF
J: TRBJ2-7
D: -
length: 14
size: -
V: TRBV9

DNA: TGTGCCAGTAGTGTCGGACAGGGGGGGACCGGGGAGCTGTTTTTT
CDR3: CASSVGQGGTGELFF
J: TRBJ2-2
D: TRBD1
length: 15
size: -
V: TRBV19

DNA: TGTGCCAGTAGTATAGTATTGGGGCGGGGCGAGCAGTACTTC
CDR3: CASSIVLGRGEQYF
J: TRBJ2-7
D: -
length: 14
size: -
V: TRBV19

DNA: TGTGCCAGCTACGAGACTGAGCAGTTCTTC
CDR3: CASYETEQFF
J: TRBJ2-1
D: -
length: 10
size: -
V: TRBV27

DNA: TGCGCCAGCAGCCAGGGCAACGATAATTCACCCCTCCACTTT
CDR3: CASSQGNDNSPLHF
J: TRBJ1-6
D: -
length: 14
size: few
V: TRBV4-1

DNA: TGTGCCAGCTCACCTCTGACAGGGGTTGAAGCTTTCTTT
CDR3: CASSPLTGVEAFF
J: TRBJ1-1
D: TRBD1
length: 13
size: -
V: TRBV18

DNA: TGTGCCAGCAGCCCTAGGGCAACTAGCGGGGACTACAATGAGCAGTTCTTC
CDR3: CASSPRATSGDYNEQFF
J: TRBJ2-1
D: TRBD2
length: 17
size: -
V: TRBV5-6

DNA: TGCAGCGTAAGGACAGGGTACAATCAGCCCCAGCATTTT
CDR3: CSVRTGYNQPQHF
J: TRBJ1-5
D: TRBD1
length: 13
size: once
V: TRBV29-1

DNA: TGTGCCAGCAGCCGCCCTGTCTTACGAGATACGCAGTATTTT
CDR3: CASSRPVLRDTQYF
J: TRBJ2-3
D: -
length: 14
size: -
V: TRBV7-2

DNA: TGTGCCAGCTCGACCGGCGGGACTATCTCCTACGAGCAGTACTTC
CDR3: CASSTGGTISYEQYF
J: TRBJ2-7
D: TRBD2
length: 15
size: -
V: TRBV18

DNA: TGTGCCAGCAGCTTGGTTGGGGAGACCCAGTACTTC
CDR3: CASSLVGETQYF
J: TRBJ2-5
D: -
length: 12
size: -
V: TRBV5-4

DNA: TGCGCCAGCAGTGAGTCGCCCCTCGCGGGAGTCACCGGGGAGCTGTTTTTT
CDR3: CASSESPLAGVTGELFF
J: TRBJ2-2
D: TRBD2
length: 17
size: -
V: TRBV10-2

DNA: TGCGCCAGCAGCAAGGGACAGTCTAGCACAGATACGCAGTATTTT
CDR3: CASSKGQSSTDTQYF
J: TRBJ2-3
D: TRBD1
length: 15
size: -
V: TRBV5-1

DNA: TGCGCCAGCAGGCTTGGACAGATGTACGAGCAGTACTTC
CDR3: CASRLGQMYEQYF
J: TRBJ2-7
D: -
length: 13
size: -
V: TRBV10-2

DNA: TGTGCCAGCAGCTTTAATACCAGGGCCAGCTATGGCTACACCTTC
CDR3: CASSFNTRASYGYTF
J: TRBJ1-2
D: -
length: 15
size: -
V: TRBV5-4

DNA: TGTGCCAGCAGCGGGACAGGGTTATACGAGCAGTACTTC
CDR3: CASSGTGLYEQYF
J: TRBJ2-7
D: TRBD1
length: 13
size: -
V: TRBV6-5

DNA: TGTGCCAGCAGTTTATCAGGCAGGGCCGGGGAGCTGTTTTTT
CDR3: CASSLSGRAGELFF
J: TRBJ2-2
D: -
length: 14
size: -
V: TRBV28

DNA: TGTGCCGCGACGGGGCGGACAGGGATCTACGAGCAGTACTTC
CDR3: CAATGRTGIYEQYF
J: TRBJ2-7
D: TRBD1
length: 14
size: -
V: TRBV6-1

DNA: TGTGCCATCAGCCGGGACAGGGCCTACGAGCAGTACTTC
CDR3: CAISRDRAYEQYF
J: TRBJ2-7
D: TRBD1
length: 13
size: -
V: TRBV10-3

DNA: TGCGCCAGCAATGGACAGGGCCACGAGCAGTACTTC
CDR3: CASNGQGHEQYF
J: TRBJ2-7
D: TRBD1
length: 12
size: -
V: TRBV10-2

DNA: TGTGCCAGCAGTTTAACGCAGCTCCAAGAGACCCAGTACTTC
CDR3: CASSLTQLQETQYF
J: TRBJ2-5
D: -
length: 14
size: -
V: TRBV27

DNA: TGTGCCAGCAGTTTAAAGGGATATGGCTACACCTTC
CDR3: CASSLKGYGYTF
J: TRBJ1-2
D: -
length: 12
size: -
V: TRBV28

DNA: TGTGCCAGCAGCAAAAAGGGGGACAGGGGGCCCCCCTACGAGCAGTACTTC
CDR3: CASSKKGDRGPPYEQYF
J: TRBJ2-7
D: -
length: 17
size: -
V: TRBV21-1

DNA: TGTGCCAGCATGACTCCGGGGGAGCAGTACTTC
CDR3: CASMTPGEQYF
J: TRBJ2-7
D: -
length: 11
size: -
V: TRBV28

DNA: TGTGCCACCAGCAGAGAAGGGACTATATACAATGAGCAGTTCTTC
CDR3: CATSREGTIYNEQFF
J: TRBJ2-1
D: TRBD2
length: 15
size: once
V: TRBV15

DNA: TGTGCCAGCACCGTGGGGCAGAAAGAGACCCAGTACTTC
CDR3: CASTVGQKETQYF
J: TRBJ2-5
D: -
length: 13
size: -
V: TRBV2

DNA: TGTGCCAGCAGCCCAAGGGGAAGAGGACAGGGCACCGGGGAGCTGTTTTTT
CDR3: CASSPRGRGQGTGELFF
J: TRBJ2-2
D: TRBD1
length: 17
size: -
V: TRBV7-6